The rows below give T cell receptor beta chains drawn from one sample of a study of T cells after yellow fever vaccination. MiXCR, applied by TCRdb to the 5' RACE reads, yields one record per CDR3 protein. This sample has hundreds of thousands of distinct CDR3 sequences; approximately 15% occur once, and the top ten carry around an eighth. This specimen was PBMCs, taken on the day of the yellow fever booster vaccination. Receptors were obtained from a man aged 25 to 45 who received the YFV17D yellow fever vaccine. The CDR3 runs from the conserved cysteine through the conserved F or W. D genes are given only for firm matches. Size tells how often a clone was seen (once, few, many) or the class of an expanded clone, and some rows leave it out.

size	D	V	J	DNA	CDR3
-	TRBD2	TRBV20-1	TRBJ2-7	TGCAGCGGGGGGGCTAGCGGGGTGTACGAGCAGTACTTC	CSGGASGVYEQYF
-	-	TRBV6-6	TRBJ2-5	TGTGCCAGCAGCACCGGGACCTTTGGAGGCCAGTACTTC	CASSTGTFGGQYF
many	-	TRBV28	TRBJ2-2	TGTGCCAGTCAAACCGGAGTCAGGCCCGGGGAGCTGTTTTTT	CASQTGVRPGELFF
few	-	TRBV6-2/TRBV6-3	TRBJ2-7	TGTGCCAGCGGGGACAAGGCCTACGAGCAGTACTTC	CASGDKAYEQYF
-	TRBD2	TRBV10-1	TRBJ2-3	TGCGCCAGCAGTGAGTCCCAACTAGCGGGAGGTTCAGATACGCAGTATTTT	CASSESQLAGGSDTQYF
-	-	TRBV6-5	TRBJ2-7	TGTGCCAGCAGTTCCCCGCAGGGCGGGGAGTACTTC	CASSSPQGGEYF
-	-	TRBV7-2	TRBJ2-1	TGTGCCAGCAGCCCCAGGCCTGGGGGTAGCCTGGGTGAGCAGTTCTTC	CASSPRPGGSLGEQFF
many	-	TRBV20-1	TRBJ1-2	TGCAGTGCTAGAGAGCCCGGAATTGAAACGGGGGGCTACACCTTC	CSAREPGIETGGYTF
few	-	TRBV2	TRBJ1-5	TGTGCCAGCACTTCGGACCGACGGTCGAATCAGCCCCAGCATTTT	CASTSDRRSNQPQHF
many	-	TRBV7-6	TRBJ2-1	TGTGCCAGCAGCTCTATCGGGCAAGAGCAGTTCTTC	CASSSIGQEQFF
-	TRBD2	TRBV20-1	TRBJ2-1	TGCAGTGCAATTTCTAGCGGTAACTACAATGAGCAGTTCTTC	CSAISSGNYNEQFF
-	-	TRBV20-1	TRBJ2-1	TGCAGTGCTAGAGATCCGTGGGGTAATGAGCAGTTCTTC	CSARDPWGNEQFF
-	TRBD1	TRBV12-3/TRBV12-4	TRBJ1-5	TGTGCCAGCAGTAAACCGGGACAGGGGTACGTTCAGCCCCAGCATTTT	CASSKPGQGYVQPQHF
-	TRBD2	TRBV7-2	TRBJ2-2	TGTGCCAGCAGCCCCCTAGCGGGTAACACCGGGGAGCTGTTTTTT	CASSPLAGNTGELFF
-	-	TRBV7-2	TRBJ1-6	TGTGCCAGCAGCTCAAGAGGACGGGTCTATAATTCACCCCTCCACTTT	CASSSRGRVYNSPLHF
-	-	TRBV7-8	TRBJ1-3	TGTGCCAGCAGCTTTAGGAGGTTGGAACAGGCCCAATTGGGAAACACCATATATTTT	CASSFRRLEQAQLGNTIYF
few	-	TRBV7-2	TRBJ2-7	TGTGCCAGCAGCTTCTCGGGCGCGGGCTACGAGCAGTACTTC	CASSFSGAGYEQYF
-	TRBD1	TRBV7-7	TRBJ2-1	TGTGCTAGCGCCTTGGACAGGCTCGGCAATGAGCAGTTCTTC	CASALDRLGNEQFF
-	-	TRBV25-1	TRBJ2-4	TGTGCCAGCAGTGAATGGGGGGGAGGGGGCAAAAACATTCAGTACTTC	CASSEWGGGGKNIQYF
-	-	TRBV11-2	TRBJ1-4	TGTGCCAGCAGCTCGAAGGGAGAGGCAGATGAAAAACTGTTTTTT	CASSSKGEADEKLFF
-	-	TRBV11-3	TRBJ2-3	TGTGCCAGCAGCTTAGGACAAGACAGCCGCACAGATACGCAGTATTTT	CASSLGQDSRTDTQYF
few	-	TRBV4-3	TRBJ1-6	TGCGCCAGCAGCCAGAAGGGCTTTATATATAATTCACCCCTCCACTTT	CASSQKGFIYNSPLHF
few	-	TRBV7-9	TRBJ2-1	TGTGCCAGCAGCTTAGATGGGGGCGTGGATGAGCAGTTCTTC	CASSLDGGVDEQFF
-	-	TRBV7-2	TRBJ1-5	TGTGCCAGCAGCTTAATGGAACAGCCCCAGCATTTT	CASSLMEQPQHF
few	-	TRBV7-2	TRBJ2-1	TGTGCCAGCAGAGTACTAGGGGGGGGCAACAATGAGCAGTTCTTC	CASRVLGGGNNEQFF
-	-	TRBV2	TRBJ2-3	TGTGCCAGCAGTGAAGGGGACAGCACAGATACGCAGTATTTT	CASSEGDSTDTQYF
-	-	TRBV12-3/TRBV12-4	TRBJ2-7	TGTGCCAGCAGTAAACAGGGTTCCCACGAGCAGTACTTC	CASSKQGSHEQYF
few	-	TRBV6-5	TRBJ2-7	TGTGCCAGCAGTTACGGATTTTCTTACGAGCAGTACTTC	CASSYGFSYEQYF
once	TRBD1	TRBV10-3	TRBJ1-1	TGTGCCATCTCGGACAGGGTAACAACTGAAGCTTTCTTT	CAISDRVTTEAFF
few	-	TRBV10-3	TRBJ2-3	TGTGCCATCAGTGAGTCGGCGGACAGCACAGATACGCAGTATTTT	CAISESADSTDTQYF
few	-	TRBV10-3	TRBJ2-3	TGTGCCATCACCCCCGGGACCCTGGTGACAGATACGCAGTATTTT	CAITPGTLVTDTQYF
-	TRBD1	TRBV4-3	TRBJ2-7	TGCGCCAGCAGCCAGGAGGGGACAGGGAGAAGCGAGCAGTACTTC	CASSQEGTGRSEQYF
few	-	TRBV5-1	TRBJ2-1	TGCGCCAGCAGCGAACACCTGTCTAGCAATGAGCAGTTCTTC	CASSEHLSSNEQFF
few	TRBD2	TRBV5-1	TRBJ2-5	TGCGCCAGCAGCTTGGGAGCGGGATGGGAGGAGACCCAGTACTTC	CASSLGAGWEETQYF
many	-	TRBV28	TRBJ2-5	TGTGCCAGCAGTTTCGGGTACCAAGAGACCCAGTACTTC	CASSFGYQETQYF
few	-	TRBV12-3/TRBV12-4	TRBJ2-1	TGTGCCAGCCGACCCGGGGGAACGATTGACAATGAGCAGTTCTTC	CASRPGGTIDNEQFF
few	TRBD2	TRBV4-3	TRBJ2-5	TGCGCCAGCAGCCAAGGAGCTAGCGGAGAGACCCAGTACTTC	CASSQGASGETQYF
-	-	TRBV4-3	TRBJ1-2	TGCGCCAGCAGCCCATCTGGAGGGCATGACTATGGCTACACCTTC	CASSPSGGHDYGYTF
-	-	TRBV7-2	TRBJ1-1	TGTGCCAGCAGCATGACCCTAAACACTGAAGCTTTCTTT	CASSMTLNTEAFF
-	TRBD1	TRBV23-1	TRBJ2-7	TGCGCCAGCAGTCAACTCGCGACAGGGCGCTACGAGCAGTACTTC	CASSQLATGRYEQYF
-	TRBD2	TRBV2	TRBJ2-1	TGTGCCAGCGGGACTAGTGAAATCAATGAGCAGTTCTTC	CASGTSEINEQFF
few	-	TRBV24-1	TRBJ2-2	TGTGCCACCAGTGACCCGACAGTTAACACCGGGGAGCTGTTTTTT	CATSDPTVNTGELFF
few	-	TRBV14	TRBJ2-5	TGTGCCAGCAGCCAACCACTTACGACAGAGACCCAGTACTTC	CASSQPLTTETQYF
-	-	TRBV18	TRBJ2-1	TGTGCCAGCAGACAGGCCATCTACAATGAGCAGTTCTTC	CASRQAIYNEQFF
few	-	TRBV7-2	TRBJ2-7	TGTGCCAGCACCCCTCGTGGAGCGGGCGGCTACGAGCAGTACTTC	CASTPRGAGGYEQYF
-	-	TRBV24-1	TRBJ2-1	TGTGCCACCAGTGATTTTGGTGGGGGGCTGGACAATGAGCAGTTCTTC	CATSDFGGGLDNEQFF
-	TRBD2	TRBV10-2	TRBJ2-1	TGCGCCAGCAGTCTGAGCGGGAGGCGGGACAATGAGCAGTTCTTC	CASSLSGRRDNEQFF